The 23 T cell receptor beta chains given below trace back to one sample, sequenced in a study of control samples from healthy donors and cancer patients. Method: immunoSEQ multiplex PCR; TCRdb's copy keeps in-frame clones and lacks some. The table includes about 95,000 clones, approximately 91% detected once. The sequencing sample was made of blood. The source is a woman in her 30s in good health.

In this sample, this clone turned up once. The rearrangement joins TRBV19 to TRBJ2-1, with 7 nucleotides matching TRBD1. Trimming took 4 bases from V and 4 from J; bases not matched to a gene: 7. The CDR3 consists of 15 residues. The germline CDR1 and CDR2 sequences are LNHDA and SQIVND (reference sequence). The CDR3 reads CASSRGQSVYNEQFF. The CDR3 DNA follows: TGTGCCAGTAGTAGGGGACAGAGCGTTTACAATGAGCAGTTCTTC.

The CDR3 bases are TGCGCCAGCAGTAGAACACAGGGTCAGGGGCAGCCCCAGCATTTT. This sequence encodes CASSRTQGQGQPQHF. The chain carries TRBV4-1 and TRBJ1-5, with D perhaps TRBD1 (6 bases). The germline V and J ends were trimmed by 6 bases and 7 bases, with 19 bases remaining between them. Germline assignment: CDR1 MGHRA and CDR2 YSYEKL. The CDR3 covers 15 residues.

In its sample, this clone was seen once. The chain uses TRBV6-2 or TRBV6-3 and TRBJ1-1, with 10 bases matching TRBD1. Losses at the gene ends were 2 bases for V and 5 bases for J; bases not matched to a gene: 14. The germline V gene has CDR1 MNHEY and CDR2 SVGEGT. The CDR3 sequence is 18 residues long. This CDR3 is CASSYRPGTGVYRTEAFF. For the CDR3, the DNA is TGTGCCAGCAGTTACAGGCCCGGGACAGGGGTCTATAGAACTGAAGCTTTCTTT.

J is TRBJ1-1 and V is TRBV11-1; 8 nucleotides line up with TRBD1. Unmatched junction bases numbered 9, after V lost 5 bases and J lost 4 bases. Germline V gives CDR1 SGHAT, CDR2 FQDESV (reference sequence). This CDR3 contains 15 residues. In DNA form, the CDR3 reads TGTGCCAGCAGCCCCTGGACAGGGAGGCCCACTGAAGCTTTCTTT. This sequence encodes CASSPWTGRPTEAFF.

The rearrangement joins TRBV3-1 (or the pseudogene TRBV3-2) to TRBJ1-2, with TRBD1 matching over 11 bases. J was trimmed by 8 bases and V by 5 bases; bases with no gene match: 4. The CDR3 is made up of 13 amino acids. The germline gives CDR1 LGHDT, CDR2 YNNKEL (reference sequence). As DNA, the CDR3 is TGTGCCAGCAGCGAGGGGACAGGGGGAGGCTACACCTTC. The encoded protein is CASSEGTGGGYTF.

The gene calls are TRBV30 and TRBJ2-5; D could derive from TRBD1 or TRBD2 (5 bases each). Trimming removed 0 bases from V and 5 bases from J, with 10 bases in between. CDR3 length: 13 residues. Per the germline V gene, CDR1 is GTSNPN and CDR2 is SVGIG (reference sequence). Written as DNA, the CDR3 is TGTGCCTGGAGTGTAATCTGGGGGGAGACCCAGTACTTC. Protein product: CAWSVIWGETQYF.

The CDR3 DNA follows: TGCAGTGCTAACAGCTATGGCTACACCTTC. Its translation is CSANSYGYTF. The chain recombines TRBV20-1 with TRBJ1-2; D not resolved. Trimming removed 4 bases at V and 4 bases at J, with 4 bases between. The CDR3 sequence is 10 residues long. CDR1 DFQATT and CDR2 SNEGSKA come from the germline V gene (reference sequence).

This chain joins TRBV5-1 and TRBJ2-2; 13 bases agree with TRBD2. The length of the CDR3 is 18 residues. Germline V gene data show CDR1 as SGHRS and CDR2 as YFSETQ. Trimming took 4 bases from V and 1 from J; bases not matched to a gene: 7. The CDR3 spells CASSRRTSGGENTGELFF. The CDR3 bases are TGCGCCAGCAGCCGTCGGACTAGCGGGGGCGAGAACACCGGGGAGCTGTTTTTT.

This clone was counted only a few times. J is TRBJ1-6 and V is TRBV19; D is uncertain. Germline V CDR1 and CDR2: LNHDA, SQIVND (reference sequence). With 5 bases removed from V and 6 bases from J, the gap between germline ends came to 14 bases. CDR3 size: 15 residues. The CDR3 spells CASSLKEGRNSPLHF. In DNA, the CDR3 is TGTGCCAGTAGTTTGAAGGAGGGCCGTAATTCACCCCTCCACTTT.

The rearrangement joins TRBV7-9 to TRBJ1-1; no reliable D call. The CDR3 is 13 amino acids. Looked up from germline, CDR1 is SEHNR and CDR2 is FQNEAQ (reference sequence). The V gene lost 1 base and the J gene lost 3 bases, with 6 bases spanning the gap. CDR3 DNA: TGTGCCAGCAGCTTAGACCTTTACACTGAAGCTTTCTTT. Its translation: CASSLDLYTEAFF.

The V call is TRBV2, the J call TRBJ1-5; D possibly corresponds to TRBD1 (6 bases). Trimming stripped 6 bases from V and 0 bases from J, with 18 bases between. Looked up from germline, CDR1 is SNHLY and CDR2 is FYNNEI. There are 17 residues in the CDR3. The CDR3 coding sequence is TGTGCCAGCAGGGGCGATGCAGGGGCGGGTAGCAATCAGCCCCAGCATTTT. It is translated as CASRGDAGAGSNQPQHF.

J is TRBJ1-2 and V is TRBV7-9, with TRBD1 identical over 7 bases. The J segment lost 7 bases and the V segment lost 5 bases, leaving 10 bases of the junction unmatched. This CDR3 is 14 amino acids long. CDR1 is SEHNR, CDR2 FQNEAQ, per germline (reference sequence). CDR3 in DNA: TGTGCCAGCAGCCCATCGACAGGGAGCTTTGGCTACACCTTC. It specifies CASSPSTGSFGYTF.

The chain carries TRBV30 and TRBJ2-7; D tentatively reads TRBD1 or TRBD2 (5 bases each). Germline assignment: CDR1 GTSNPN and CDR2 SVGIG (reference sequence). There are 13 residues in the CDR3. V was trimmed by 2 bases and J by 9 bases, leaving 17 bases between them. CDR3 bases: TGTGCCTGGAGTTGGCCTCCCACAGGAGGGCAGTACTTC. Translation: CAWSWPPTGGQYF.

The chain has TRBV7-9 and TRBJ1-2; perhaps TRBD1 as D (5 bases). Trimming took off 3 bases at V and 1 base at J, with 15 bases between the two ends. CDR3 length: 16 amino acids. CDR1 is SEHNR, CDR2 FQNEAQ, per germline (reference sequence). The CDR3 DNA is TGTGCCAGCAGCTTGGGGAACAGGCTAGTTAACTATGGCTACACCTTC. It translates to CASSLGNRLVNYGYTF.

This chain uses TRBV30 with TRBJ1-2, with D possibly being TRBD1 (5 bases). The CDR3 has 15 amino acids. V lost 1 base and J lost 2, with 14 bases in between. Germline-derived CDR1 and CDR2 are GTSNPN and SVGIG (reference sequence). The CDR3 sequence: CAWSGGLLGNYGYTF. The CDR3 coding sequence is TGTGCCTGGAGTGGGGGACTTCTGGGCAACTATGGCTACACCTTC.

This rearrangement joins TRBV4-1 to TRBJ2-5; 9 bases match TRBD1. With 0 bases clipped from V and 3 bases from J, the junction kept 5 bases outside the gene matches. Germline V gives CDR1 MGHRA, CDR2 YSYEKL. There are 16 residues in the CDR3. CDR3: CASSQDQGTGKETQYF. CDR3 in DNA: TGCGCCAGCAGCCAAGACCAAGGGACAGGGAAAGAGACCCAGTACTTC.

CDR3 region: CASSRGTGETGYTF. CDR3 coding DNA: TGTGCCAGCAGCAGAGGGACAGGGGAAACTGGCTACACCTTC. This chain links TRBV5-5 with TRBJ1-2; 10 nucleotides agree with TRBD1. With V trimmed by 4 bases and J by 7 bases, 7 bases remained unmatched. Germline V gene lookup returns CDR1 SGHKS and CDR2 YYEKEE (reference sequence). The length of the CDR3 is 14 residues.

The V call is TRBV7-7, the J call TRBJ1-1; possible D gene TRBD1, 5 bases. Germline CDR1 SSHAT, CDR2 FNYEAQ (reference sequence). Deletions cut 1 base from V and 1 base from J, with 16 bases between. CDR3 length: 17 amino acids. The DNA for the CDR3 is TGTGCCAGCAGCTTAGTAGTTGGGGGGGTTGCGAACACTGAAGCTTTCTTT. Its protein is CASSLVVGGVANTEAFF. Variable domain in full (rest from reference TRBV7-7 and TRBJ1-1): GAGVSQSPRYKVTKRGQDVTLRCDPISSHATLYWYQQALGQGPEFLTYFNYEAQPDKSGLPSDRFSAERPEGSISTLTIQRTEQRDSAMYRCASSLVVGGVANTEAFFGQGTRLTVV.

The rearrangement joins TRBV6-5 to TRBJ1-3; tentative D call: TRBD1 (5 bases). The CDR3 has 15 residues. The V gene's germline CDR1 is MNHEY and CDR2 SVGAGI. Trimming shortened V by 1 base and J by 4 bases, and 11 bases separated the two germline ends. This CDR3 reads CASSYLGAGGNTIYF. CDR3 DNA sequence: TGTGCCAGCAGTTACTTAGGGGCAGGAGGAAACACCATATATTTT.

The table lists this clone with a count of one. This rearrangement joins TRBV7-2 to TRBJ2-5; 10 bases align to TRBD2. The CDR3 length is 16 residues. V dropped 1 base and J dropped 2; count of bases not matched to a gene: 4. Germline CDR1 SGHTA, CDR2 FQGNSA. The CDR3 region has the DNA TGTGCCAGCAGCTTAGGTCCTAGCGGGGGACAAGAGACCCAGTACTTC. It yields the protein CASSLGPSGGQETQYF.

The V call is TRBV2, the J call TRBJ2-3; 7 bases are a match to TRBD2. The CDR3 has 13 amino acids. V dropped 5 bases and J dropped 1; count of bases not matched to a gene: 0. Germline V lookup: CDR1 SNHLY, CDR2 FYNNEI. The CDR3 coding sequence is TGTGCCAGCAGTAGCGGGGGCACAGATACGCAGTATTTT. It codes for CASSSGGTDTQYF.

The J gene is TRBJ1-2, the V gene TRBV9; perhaps TRBD1 as D (5 bases). The V end lost 1 base, the J end lost 0 bases, and 7 bases lay between the germline ends. This CDR3 contains 14 residues. Germline V gene lookup returns CDR1 SGDLS and CDR2 YYNGEE. In nucleotides, the CDR3 is TGTGCCAGCAGCGTAACGGGGGCTAACTATGGCTACACCTTC. This gives the protein CASSVTGANYGYTF. The full variable domain, completed using reference TRBV9 and TRBJ1-2, is DSGVTQTPKHLITATGQRVTLRCSPRSGDLSVYWYQQSLDQGLQFLIQYYNGEERAKGNILERFSAQQFPDLHSELNLSSLELGDSALYFCASSVTGANYGYTFGSGTRLTVV.

CDR3 region: CASSSRTGDSPLHF. CDR3 DNA: TGTGCCAGTAGTTCACGGACAGGAGATTCACCCCTCCACTTT. The chain uses TRBV19 and TRBJ1-6; TRBD1 matches at 7 bases. Germline V gene lookup returns CDR1 LNHDA and CDR2 SQIVND (reference sequence). CDR3 length: 14 amino acids. The trim removed 5 bases at V and 8 bases at J, leaving 6 bases unmatched.